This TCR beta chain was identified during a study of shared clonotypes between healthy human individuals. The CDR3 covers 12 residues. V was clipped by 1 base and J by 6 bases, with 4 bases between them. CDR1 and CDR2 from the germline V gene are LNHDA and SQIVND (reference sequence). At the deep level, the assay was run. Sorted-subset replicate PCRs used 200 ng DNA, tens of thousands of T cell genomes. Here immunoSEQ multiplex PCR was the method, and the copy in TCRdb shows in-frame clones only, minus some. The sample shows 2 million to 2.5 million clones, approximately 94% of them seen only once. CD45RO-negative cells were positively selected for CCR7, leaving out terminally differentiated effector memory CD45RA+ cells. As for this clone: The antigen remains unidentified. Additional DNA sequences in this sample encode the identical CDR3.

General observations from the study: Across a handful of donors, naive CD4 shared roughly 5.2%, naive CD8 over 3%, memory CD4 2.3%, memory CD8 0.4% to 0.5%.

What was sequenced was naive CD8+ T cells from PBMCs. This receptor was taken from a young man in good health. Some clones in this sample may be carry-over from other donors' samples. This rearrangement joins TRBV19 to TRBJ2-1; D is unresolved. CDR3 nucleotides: TGTGCCAGTAGTATAGGTCCCAATGAGCAGTTCTTC. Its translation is CASSIGPNEQFF.